This T cell receptor beta chain emerged from a study of cytomegalovirus exposure and HLA in healthy donors. About the research overall: Early release data held 85 million to 95 million unique TCRs from HLA-typed donors. Study findings and constraints: Analysis was performed later, and it showed HLA-associated TCR beta chains to be more clonally expanded than equally common others.

Comments on this clone: Antigen unknown.

The CDR3 covers 16 residues. The V gene's germline CDR1 is LGHNA and CDR2 YNFKEQ. Trimming took 1 base from V and 5 from J; bases not matched to a gene: 8. A multiplex PCR was run with 60 Vbeta primers and 13 Jbeta primers. In the authors' methods: Later, about 80 million unique TCR beta chains were counted in an analysis, and around 11 million of them were shared. Using immunoSEQ multiplex PCR, the repertoire was profiled, and TCRdb retains in-frame clones only, with some absent. The D gene and trimming were derived from the DNA, and the V and J assignments and clone size from that table. This sample has around 190,000 clones, with around 83% found just once.

The sample was PBMCs. The sequence was obtained from a man between 40 and 49 years old in good health and CMV-seropositive. The chain employs TRBV4-2 and TRBJ2-7, with TRBD1 matching over 10 bases. The CDR3 DNA sequence: TGTGCCAGCAGCCAAGGTCCCGGGACAGGGGTCCACGAGCAGTACTTC. This translates into CASSQGPGTGVHEQYF.